The table lists the clone carrying this TCR beta chain with many counts. The data belong to a study of Graves' ophthalmopathy and Graves' hyperthyroidism. CDR1 and CDR2 (germline): MNHEY, SVGAGI. Trimming removed 0 bases from V and 5 bases from J; junction bases left unmatched: 9. The CDR3 is 16 amino acids. Amplifying from RNA transcripts, the study obtained TCR beta CDR3 regions. HTBI primers were used in a first-round RT-PCR, which preceded a second-round multiplex PCR. A single record per CDR3 protein comes from TCRdb applying MiXCR to the multiplex PCR reads. The repertoire consists of about 400,000 distinct CDR3 sequences, with 18% occurring once and the leading ten covering about 1.4%.

The sequencing sample was made of peripheral blood. The sequence was obtained from a woman aged 18-29 years with Graves' ophthalmopathy. The chain employs TRBV6-5 and TRBJ1-1; 7 bases are a match to TRBD1. This chain's CDR3 is CASSYSPGGGLTEAFF. CDR3 DNA sequence: TGTGCCAGCAGTTACTCCCCTGGAGGGGGCTTGACTGAAGCTTTCTTT.